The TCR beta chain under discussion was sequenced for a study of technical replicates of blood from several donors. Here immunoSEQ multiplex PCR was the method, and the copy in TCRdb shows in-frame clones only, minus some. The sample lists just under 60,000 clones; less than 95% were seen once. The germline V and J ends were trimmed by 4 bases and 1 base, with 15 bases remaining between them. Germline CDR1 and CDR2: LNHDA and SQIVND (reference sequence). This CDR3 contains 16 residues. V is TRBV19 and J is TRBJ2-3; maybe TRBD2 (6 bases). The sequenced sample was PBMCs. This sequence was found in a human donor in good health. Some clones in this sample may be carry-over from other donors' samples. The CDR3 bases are TGTGCCAGTAGTAACCCAGGAAGCGGGCGCACAGATACGCAGTATTTT. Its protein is CASSNPGSGRTDTQYF.